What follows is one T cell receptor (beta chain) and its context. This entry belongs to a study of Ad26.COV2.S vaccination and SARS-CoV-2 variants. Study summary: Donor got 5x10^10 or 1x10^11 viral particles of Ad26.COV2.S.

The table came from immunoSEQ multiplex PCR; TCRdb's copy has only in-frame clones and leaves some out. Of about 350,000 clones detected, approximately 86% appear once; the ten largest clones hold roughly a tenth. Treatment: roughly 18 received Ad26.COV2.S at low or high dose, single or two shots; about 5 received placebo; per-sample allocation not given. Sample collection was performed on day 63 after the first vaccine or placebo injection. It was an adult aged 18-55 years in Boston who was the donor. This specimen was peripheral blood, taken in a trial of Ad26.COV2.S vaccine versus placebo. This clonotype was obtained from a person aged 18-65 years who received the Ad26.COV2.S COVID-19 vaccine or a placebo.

CDR3: CASSLLLAGGQGSSYEQYF. CDR3 nucleotides: TGTGCCAGCAGTCTCTTACTAGCGGGGGGGCAAGGTTCCTCCTACGAGCAGTACTTC. The chain combines TRBV28 with TRBJ2-7; 13 bases match TRBD2. V was pared by 5 bases and J by 0 bases, with 13 bases of the junction left unmatched. Looked up from germline, CDR1 is MDHEN and CDR2 is SYDVKM. CDR3 length equals 19 residues.